The 24 T cell receptor beta chains reported below all come from one sample, sequenced in a study of blood T cell repertoires in COVID-19. The table came from immunoSEQ multiplex PCR; TCRdb's copy has only in-frame clones and leaves some out. This repertoire shows about 150,000 clones, around four fifths found once; its top ten account for more than 5%. The sample consisted of PBMCs or T cells enriched from blood (not recorded which). These receptors all stem from a woman aged 40 to 49 who had recovered from COVID-19.

This rearrangement joins TRBV5-1 to TRBJ2-5, with a possible D match to TRBD2 (5 bases). The CDR3 has 20 amino acids. Germline CDR1 is SGHRS and CDR2 is YFSETQ. V was trimmed by 0 bases and J by 0 bases, leaving 24 bases between them. The CDR3 DNA sequence: TGCGCCAGCAGCTTGGCCGACTACGGGCAAGTGCCGGGGTACCAAGAGACCCAGTACTTC. It translates to CASSLADYGQVPGYQETQYF.

This clone was observed once. The CDR3 spells CASSLVGEPGNTIYF. DNA for the CDR3: TGTGCCAGCAGCTTGGTCGGTGAACCTGGAAACACCATATATTTT. The chain combines TRBV5-4 with TRBJ1-3, with D unresolved. This CDR3 has 15 residues. Per the germline V gene, CDR1 is SGHNT and CDR2 is YYREEE (reference sequence). The V and J ends lost 0 bases and 2 bases respectively, with 9 bases between them.

The rearrangement uses TRBV3-1 (or the pseudogene TRBV3-2) and TRBJ1-2; TRBD1 aligns across 7 bases. The CDR3 length is 13 residues. J was trimmed by 6 bases and V by 5 bases; bases with no gene match: 6. The germline gives CDR1 LGHDT, CDR2 YNNKEL (reference sequence). CDR3 loop: CASSLTGSHGYTF. The CDR3 region has the DNA TGTGCCAGCAGCTTGACAGGGTCCCATGGCTACACCTTC.

The chain links TRBV15 to TRBJ2-3; the match to TRBD2 covers 10 bases. Germline V lookup: CDR1 LNHNV, CDR2 YYDKDF (reference sequence). V was pared by 9 bases and J by 3 bases, with 6 bases of the junction left unmatched. The CDR3 spans 14 residues. The CDR3 is CATGPGLATDTQYF. The CDR3 region has the DNA TGTGCCACTGGACCGGGACTAGCGACAGATACGCAGTATTTT.

The chain employs TRBV4-1 and TRBJ2-4, with 10 positions matching TRBD2. The length of the CDR3 is 19 residues. Germline values: CDR1 MGHRA, CDR2 YSYEKL. V lost 0 bases, J lost 1 base, and 9 bases stayed unmatched. CDR3 amino acids: CASSQDERSGGAAKNIQYF. The CDR3 region has the DNA TGCGCCAGCAGCCAAGATGAACGGAGCGGGGGGGCTGCCAAAAACATTCAGTACTTC.

This sequence joins TRBV7-6 and TRBJ2-5; 8 positions match TRBD1. The CDR3 extends over 15 amino acids. The V and J ends lost 5 bases and 2 bases, in that order; junction bases with no gene match: 7. The V gene's germline CDR1 is SGHVS and CDR2 FNYEAQ. The chain's CDR3 is CASSRTGTVQETQYF. For the CDR3, the DNA is TGTGCCAGCAGCAGGACAGGGACGGTTCAAGAGACCCAGTACTTC.

This clone was observed a handful of times. The chain carries TRBV5-6 and TRBJ1-1, with 12 bases fitting TRBD1. Losses at the gene ends were 4 bases for V and 6 bases for J; bases not matched to a gene: 4. CDR3 length: 14 residues. The germline gives CDR1 SGHDT, CDR2 YYEEEE. CDR3 nucleotide sequence: TGTGCCAGCAGCCCGGGACAGGGGGCCGCTGAAGCTTTCTTT. Protein: CASSPGQGAAEAFF.

This clone was recorded at least ten times. The rearrangement uses TRBV2 and TRBJ2-1; D not resolved. The germline V gene has CDR1 SNHLY and CDR2 FYNNEI. This CDR3 has 13 residues. With 6 bases removed from V and 3 bases from J, the gap between germline ends came to 9 bases. The CDR3 loop is CASRRLDYNEQFF. DNA for the CDR3: TGTGCCAGCAGGCGACTTGACTACAATGAGCAGTTCTTC.

The gene calls are TRBV12-2 and TRBJ1-3; the table's D call of TRBD1 was not tested on the DNA. TRBV12-2 is shown as a pseudogene. This CDR3 comprises 17 residues. CDR3 amino acids: CASRFTVGLSSGNTIYF. CDR3 bases: TGTGCAAGTCGCTTTACAGTAGGTCTTTCCTCTGGAAACACCATATATTTT.

The chain uses TRBV10-1 and TRBJ2-4; maybe TRBD2 (5 bases). Germline lookup yields CDR1 WNHNN and CDR2 SYGVQD (reference sequence). The ends were cut back, 6 bases at V and 4 bases at J, with 16 bases in the middle. The CDR3 has 15 residues. In DNA form, the CDR3 reads TGCGCCAGCAGCCCCCCGCGGGCCACTAAAAACATTCAGTACTTC. This translates into CASSPPRATKNIQYF.

The genes are TRBV9 and TRBJ2-2, with D unclear. CDR1 and CDR2 from the germline V gene are SGDLS and YYNGEE. The V end lost 4 bases, the J end lost 5 bases, and 6 bases lay between the germline ends. The CDR3 covers 12 residues. The CDR3 region has the DNA TGTGCCAGCAGCCCGTCTACCGGGGAGCTGTTTTTT. Protein product: CASSPSTGELFF.

The chain carries TRBV24-1 and TRBJ2-3; tentative D call: TRBD1 (5 bases). V was cut by 4 bases and J by 4 bases, with 17 bases left in between. This CDR3 region has 16 residues. Germline CDR1 is KGHDR and CDR2 is SFDVKD. CDR3 loop: CATSDGSTAHPDTQYF. As DNA, the CDR3 is TGTGCCACCAGTGACGGTTCGACAGCCCACCCAGATACGCAGTATTTT.

V gene TRBV10-3 combines with J gene TRBJ2-1; 10 bases map to TRBD2. From germline, CDR1 is ENHRY and CDR2 SYGVKD. This CDR3 spans 15 amino acids. V shed 8 bases, J shed 4 bases, and the junction held 8 bases outside the gene matches. CDR3 loop: CAIGEREGDYNEQFF. CDR3 bases: TGTGCCATCGGGGAGCGGGAGGGGGATTACAATGAGCAGTTCTTC.

The rearrangement uses TRBV7-9 and TRBJ1-6; maybe TRBD1 (6 bases). This CDR3 region has 13 residues. V was clipped by 6 bases and J by 10 bases, with 13 bases between them. Germline V gene lookup returns CDR1 SEHNR and CDR2 FQNEAQ (reference sequence). The CDR3 loop reads CASRQGTRSPLHF. CDR3 DNA: TGTGCCAGCAGACAGGGTACTCGATCACCCCTCCACTTT.

V and J are TRBV12-3 or TRBV12-4 and TRBJ2-3; D uncertain. V lost 5 bases and J 6 bases, leaving 6 bases between the germline ends. CDR3 length: 11 amino acids. The CDR3, as DNA: TGTGCCAGCAGTGACTTTGATACGCAGTATTTT. It codes for CASSDFDTQYF.

The V and J genes are TRBV5-1 and TRBJ2-6, with 8 positions matching TRBD1. V shed 4 bases and J 4 bases; nucleotides not matched to a gene: 13. The germline gives CDR1 SGHRS, CDR2 YFSETQ. This CDR3 spans 18 amino acids. CDR3 in amino acids: CASSITGGIFEGANVLTF. CDR3 nucleotides: TGCGCCAGCAGCATAACAGGGGGTATTTTCGAGGGGGCCAACGTCCTGACTTTC.

V gene TRBV6-5 combines with J gene TRBJ1-2; weak D call: TRBD1 (5 bases). This CDR3 spans 15 amino acids. Trimming removed 4 bases at V and 2 bases at J, with 14 bases between. Germline lookup yields CDR1 MNHEY and CDR2 SVGAGI. CDR3 sequence reads: CASSSQGSGNYGYTF. CDR3 in DNA: TGTGCCAGCAGTTCCCAGGGATCCGGAAACTATGGCTACACCTTC.

This clone was seen more than once but under ten times. J is TRBJ2-7 and V is TRBV12-3 or TRBV12-4, with D possibly being TRBD2 (5 bases). The CDR3 length is 12 residues. Trimming pared 1 base from V and 5 bases from J, leaving 6 bases between. The chain's CDR3 is CASSLERNEQYF. In DNA, the CDR3 is TGTGCCAGCAGTTTAGAGCGGAACGAGCAGTACTTC.

The chain combines TRBV6-6 with TRBJ1-2; 7 bases line up with TRBD1. CDR3 length: 11 residues. Germline V CDR1 and CDR2: MNHNY, SVGAGI (reference sequence). The ends lost 6 bases at V and 13 bases at J; junction bases unmatched: 8. The CDR3 region is CASSSDRRSTF. The CDR3 DNA reads as TGTGCCAGCAGCTCGGACAGGCGCAGCACCTTC.

The chain carries TRBV18 and TRBJ1-2; unclear D gene. Per the germline V gene, CDR1 is KGHSH and CDR2 is LQKENI. The CDR3 runs 14 residues. The V gene lost 3 bases and the J gene lost 4 bases, with 12 bases spanning the gap. The CDR3 DNA is TGTGCCAGCTCACCTAGCGATGTTACCTATGGCTACACCTTC. It encodes CASSPSDVTYGYTF.

The chain uses TRBV7-6 and TRBJ1-2, with TRBD1 identical over 9 bases. The CDR3 is 17 amino acids. J lost 2 bases, V lost 5 bases, and 12 bases had no gene match. Germline assignment: CDR1 SGHVS and CDR2 FNYEAQ. CDR3 amino acids: CASSPGPGTGMNYGYTF. The CDR3 coding sequence is TGTGCCAGCAGCCCCGGTCCTGGGACAGGGATGAACTATGGCTACACCTTC.

This chain uses TRBV7-6 with TRBJ2-7; TRBD2 matches at 7 bases. This CDR3 region has 15 residues. Germline CDR1 reads SGHVS; CDR2 reads FNYEAQ. Unmatched junction bases numbered 7, after V lost 1 base and J lost 4 bases. The CDR3 is CASSLGGSGLYEQYF. The CDR3 DNA sequence: TGTGCCAGCAGCTTAGGCGGGAGTGGGTTGTACGAGCAGTACTTC.

This rearrangement joins TRBV5-1 to TRBJ1-4, with 9 bases matching TRBD1. V was clipped by 4 bases and J by 4 bases; unmatched bases: 17. CDR3 length: 19 amino acids. CDR1 and CDR2 from the germline V gene are SGHRS and YFSETQ. This CDR3 reads CASSLNQGQGLRNNEKLFF. CDR3 DNA: TGCGCCAGCAGCCTGAACCAGGGACAGGGACTTAGGAATAATGAAAAACTGTTTTTT.

CDR3 DNA: TGTGCCAGCAGTCTCGATCCCTCACGGGACACCGGGGAGCTGTTTTTT. It translates to CASSLDPSRDTGELFF. This chain uses TRBV2 with TRBJ2-2, with unresolved D. In germline, CDR1 is SNHLY, CDR2 FYNNEI. Between the trimmed V and J ends, which lost 5 bases and 3 bases, there was a span of 16 bases. This CDR3 has 16 amino acids.